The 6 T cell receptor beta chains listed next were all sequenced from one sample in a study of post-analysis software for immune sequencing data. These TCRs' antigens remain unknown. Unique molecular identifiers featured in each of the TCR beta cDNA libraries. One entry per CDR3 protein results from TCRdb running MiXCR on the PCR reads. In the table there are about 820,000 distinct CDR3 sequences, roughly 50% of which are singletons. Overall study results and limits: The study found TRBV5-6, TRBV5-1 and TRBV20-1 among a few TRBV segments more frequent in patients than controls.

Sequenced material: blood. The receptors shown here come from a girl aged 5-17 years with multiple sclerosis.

The CDR3 region is CASKYDGNTQPQHF. The CDR3 bases are TGTGCCAGCAAGTATGACGGAAACACTCAGCCCCAGCATTTT. This sequence joins TRBV27 and TRBJ1-5; D not resolved. Looked up from germline, CDR1 is MNHEY and CDR2 is SMNVEV (reference sequence). The CDR3 runs to 14 residues. Trimming pared 7 bases from V and 6 bases from J, leaving 16 bases between.

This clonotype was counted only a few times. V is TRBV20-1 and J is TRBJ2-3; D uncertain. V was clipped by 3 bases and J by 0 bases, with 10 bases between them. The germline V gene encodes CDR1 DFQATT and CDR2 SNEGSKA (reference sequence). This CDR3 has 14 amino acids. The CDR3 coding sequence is TGCAGTGCTAGCTCTCCGGACAGCACAGATACGCAGTATTTT. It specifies CSASSPDSTDTQYF.

The CDR3 reads CASSSGTSGRADTQYF. The CDR3 DNA follows: TGTGCCAGCAGTTCCGGGACTAGCGGGAGGGCCGATACGCAGTATTTT. The chain combines TRBV6-2 or TRBV6-3 with TRBJ2-3; TRBD2 aligns across 16 bases. The CDR3 is 16 residues long. From germline, CDR1 is MNHEY and CDR2 SVGEGT. The junction had 4 bases not matched to a gene; V was cut back by 4 bases and J by 6 bases.

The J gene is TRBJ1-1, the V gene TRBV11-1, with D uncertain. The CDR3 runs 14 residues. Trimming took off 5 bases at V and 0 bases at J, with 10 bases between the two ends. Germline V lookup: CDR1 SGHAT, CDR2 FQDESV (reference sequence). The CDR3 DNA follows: TGTGCCAGCAGCGGGTCACATTTGAACACTGAAGCTTTCTTT. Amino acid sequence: CASSGSHLNTEAFF. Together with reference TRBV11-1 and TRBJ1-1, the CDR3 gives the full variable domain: EAEVAQSPRYKITEKSQAVAFWCDPISGHATLYWYRQILGQGPELLVQFQDESVVDDSQLPKDRFSAERLKGVDSTLKIQPAELGDSAMYLCASSGSHLNTEAFFGQGTRLTVV.

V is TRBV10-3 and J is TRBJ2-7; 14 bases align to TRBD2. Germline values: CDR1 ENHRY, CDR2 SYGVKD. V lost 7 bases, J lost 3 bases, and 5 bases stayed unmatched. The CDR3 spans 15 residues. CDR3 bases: TGTGCCATCAATCCGGGACTAGCGGGAGTCTACGAGCAGTACTTC. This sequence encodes CAINPGLAGVYEQYF.

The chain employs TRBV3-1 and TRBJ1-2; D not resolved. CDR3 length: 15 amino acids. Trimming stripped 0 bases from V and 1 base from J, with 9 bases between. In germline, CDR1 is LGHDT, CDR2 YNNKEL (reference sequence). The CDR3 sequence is CASSQDSRFNYGYTF. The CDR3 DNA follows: TGTGCCAGCAGCCAAGACTCCAGATTTAACTATGGCTACACCTTC.